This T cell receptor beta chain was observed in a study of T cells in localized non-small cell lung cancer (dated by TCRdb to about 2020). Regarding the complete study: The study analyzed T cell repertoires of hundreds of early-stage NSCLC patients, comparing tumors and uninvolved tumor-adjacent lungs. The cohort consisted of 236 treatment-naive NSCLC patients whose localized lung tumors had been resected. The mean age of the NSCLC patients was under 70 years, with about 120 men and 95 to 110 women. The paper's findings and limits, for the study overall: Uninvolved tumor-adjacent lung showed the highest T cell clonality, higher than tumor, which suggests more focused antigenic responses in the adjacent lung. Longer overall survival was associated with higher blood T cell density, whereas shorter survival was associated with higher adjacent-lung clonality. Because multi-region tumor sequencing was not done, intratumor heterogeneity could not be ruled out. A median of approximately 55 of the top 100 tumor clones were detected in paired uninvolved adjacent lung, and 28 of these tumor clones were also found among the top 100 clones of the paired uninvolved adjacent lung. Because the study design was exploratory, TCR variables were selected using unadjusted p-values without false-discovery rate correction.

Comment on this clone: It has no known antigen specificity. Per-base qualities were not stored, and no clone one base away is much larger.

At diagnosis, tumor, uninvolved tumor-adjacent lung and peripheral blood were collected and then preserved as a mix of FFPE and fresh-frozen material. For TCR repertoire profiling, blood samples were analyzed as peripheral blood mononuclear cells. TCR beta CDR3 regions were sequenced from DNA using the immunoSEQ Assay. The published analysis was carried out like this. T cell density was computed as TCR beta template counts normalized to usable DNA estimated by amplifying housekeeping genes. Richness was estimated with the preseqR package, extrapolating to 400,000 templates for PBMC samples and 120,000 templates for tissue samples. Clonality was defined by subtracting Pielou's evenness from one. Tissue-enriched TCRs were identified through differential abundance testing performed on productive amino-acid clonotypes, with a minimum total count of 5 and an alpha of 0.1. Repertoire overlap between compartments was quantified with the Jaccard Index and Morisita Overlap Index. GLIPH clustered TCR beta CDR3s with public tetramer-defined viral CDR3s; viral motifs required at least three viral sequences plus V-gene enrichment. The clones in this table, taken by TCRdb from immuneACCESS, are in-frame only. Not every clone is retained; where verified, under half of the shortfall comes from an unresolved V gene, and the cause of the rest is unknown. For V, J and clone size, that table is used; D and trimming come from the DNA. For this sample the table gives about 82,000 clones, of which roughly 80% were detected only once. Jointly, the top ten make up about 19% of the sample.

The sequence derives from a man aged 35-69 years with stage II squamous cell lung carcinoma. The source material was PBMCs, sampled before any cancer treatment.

CDR3 loop: CASSQVPASKNIQYF. The sequenced DNA: TGTGCCAGCAGCCAAGTACCCGCCTCCAAAAACATTCAGTACTTC. This chain joins TRBV7-9 to TRBJ2-4, with no confident D gene call. Including cysteine and phenylalanine, the CDR3 has 15 amino acids. Only the CDR3 DNA stays, 45 bases, in frame from base 1. Trimming takes 5 bases from V and 2 bases from J, and the germline ends sit 13 bases apart. Reading the germline V gene (reference sequence) gives CDR1 SEHNR and CDR2 FQNEAQ.